The clone carrying this T cell receptor (beta chain) was recorded a few times. Antigen specificity is unknown. By 5'RACE template switching, TCR cDNA was produced, with a universal primer site and UMIs added in the process. One entry per CDR3 protein results from TCRdb running MiXCR on the 5' RACE reads. The sample includes 150,000 to 200,000 distinct CDR3 sequences, roughly 9.6% of them seen just once. This sample was taken from a study of T cells after yellow fever vaccination. As for the study in general: With SMART-Seq v4 Ultra Low Input, the fractions containing low cell numbers were prepared.

The CDR3 has 15 residues. Germline V gene data show CDR1 as LGHNA and CDR2 as YNFKEQ. The germline V and J ends were trimmed by 1 base and 6 bases, with 14 bases remaining between them. General observations from the study: A weaker but faster secondary response was observed, peaking on day 5 versus 15.

This chain connects TRBV4-2 to TRBJ2-3; tentatively, D is TRBD1 or TRBD2 (5 bases each). The sample in question was CD8+ T cells sorted from PBMCs, obtained 15 days after the yellow fever booster vaccination. The receptor was isolated from a man aged 18 to 29 who received the YFV17D yellow fever vaccine. The DNA of the CDR3 is TGTGCCAGCAGCCAAGGGGAGCGAGGGGCGGATACGCAGTATTTT. This encodes CASSQGERGADTQYF.